The 24 T cell receptor beta chains below come from one sample, sequenced in a study of response to subunit inactivated influenza vaccine. Each CDR3 protein gets one entry after TCRdb re-called the RT-PCR reads with MiXCR. The data show approximately 170,000 distinct CDR3 sequences, around 12% seen once. The sample was also linked to a second study, of T cells expressing NK-cell markers. As that study records: TCR beta libraries carry UMIs added by 5'RACE template switching.

The sample was CD8+ T cells sorted from PBMCs, taken 11 to 12 days after vaccination. The receptors derive from a man in his forties or fifties who received an inactivated influenza vaccine.

This clonotype was recorded a few times. The chain joins TRBV7-6 to TRBJ1-5, with D perhaps TRBD1 (5 bases). Looked up from germline, CDR1 is SGHVS and CDR2 is FNYEAQ. Trimming took 1 base from V and 7 from J, leaving 11 bases between them. The CDR3 is 14 residues long. CDR3 sequence reads: CASSLEGSGQPQHF. The CDR3 bases are TGTGCCAGCAGCTTAGAGGGGTCGGGGCAGCCCCAGCATTTT.

This chain links TRBV6-2 or TRBV6-3 with TRBJ1-1; 8 nucleotides match TRBD1. The V gene end was trimmed by 6 bases and the J gene end by 4 bases; junction bases not matched to a gene: 4. CDR1 and CDR2 from the germline V gene are MNHEY and SVGEGT. This CDR3 spans 13 amino acids. In DNA, the CDR3 is TGTGCCAGCAGAGACAGGGGTCCCACTGAAGCTTTCTTT. This codes for CASRDRGPTEAFF.

This clonotype was counted between two and nine times. V gene TRBV5-6 combines with J gene TRBJ2-7, with TRBD1 matching 9 bases. The CDR3 totals 16 residues. Trimming removed 1 base from V and 4 bases from J; junction bases left unmatched: 9. CDR1 SGHDT and CDR2 YYEEEE come from the germline V gene. CDR3 in amino acids: CASSLWTGAGMYEQYF. DNA of the CDR3: TGTGCCAGCAGCTTGTGGACAGGGGCAGGAATGTACGAGCAGTACTTC. Full variable domain (remainder filled in from reference TRBV5-6 and TRBJ2-7): DAGVTQSPTHLIKTRGQQVTLRCSPKSGHDTVSWYQQALGQGPQFIFQYYEEEERQRGNFPDRFSGHQFPNYSSELNVNALLLGDSALYLCASSLWTGAGMYEQYFGPGTRLTVT.

This clonotype came up many times. V and J are TRBV2 and TRBJ2-5, with TRBD1 matching 9 bases. The CDR3 covers 15 residues. Germline lookup yields CDR1 SNHLY and CDR2 FYNNEI. V was pared by 5 bases and J by 3 bases, with 7 bases of the junction left unmatched. CDR3 DNA sequence: TGTGCCAGCAGTCCACCCTGGACAGGGGAAGAGACCCAGTACTTC. This translates into CASSPPWTGEETQYF.

This clonotype has more than one count but fewer than ten. The CDR3 sequence is CASSLSSINTGELFF. The DNA for the CDR3 is TGTGCCAGCAGCTTAAGCAGTATCAACACCGGGGAGCTGTTTTTT. The chain joins TRBV7-9 to TRBJ2-2, with D hard to call. V lost 2 bases to trimming and J lost 2 bases, with 9 bases between them. CDR1 is SEHNR and CDR2 is FQNEAQ in the germline V gene (reference sequence). The CDR3 has 15 amino acids.

At least ten counts were recorded for this clonotype. The CDR3 loop reads CSARRVGGANEQFF. The CDR3 DNA reads TGCAGTGCTAGACGGGTCGGGGGGGCCAATGAGCAGTTCTTC. The V gene is TRBV20-1, the J gene TRBJ2-1; 8 positions agree with TRBD2. Germline CDR1 DFQATT, CDR2 SNEGSKA (reference sequence). The CDR3 is 14 amino acids. J was trimmed by 6 bases and V by 2 bases; bases with no gene match: 6.

This clonotype was seen more than once but under ten times. The CDR3, as DNA: TGTGCCAGCAGTCTCCAGAGGGGGGAAGAGACCCAGTACTTC. Encoded protein: CASSLQRGEETQYF. J is TRBJ2-5 and V is TRBV6-1; D is tentatively TRBD1 or TRBD2 (6 bases each). The CDR3 has 14 amino acids. The V gene lost 5 bases and the J gene lost 3 bases, with 13 bases spanning the gap. In germline, CDR1 is MNHNS, CDR2 SASEGT.

This sequence joins TRBV29-1 and TRBJ1-3; D remains unclear. V gave up 1 base and J gave up 6 bases, with 7 bases separating them. The V gene's germline CDR1 is SQVTM and CDR2 ANQGSEA. The CDR3 runs 12 residues. The CDR3 loop reads CSVEARVNTIYF. The CDR3 DNA follows: TGCAGCGTTGAAGCTAGGGTAAACACCATATATTTT.

This clonotype came up a few times. The chain has TRBV7-2 and TRBJ2-3; possibly TRBD1 or TRBD2 for D (6 bases each). The CDR3 sequence is 16 residues long. V lost 1 base and J 2 bases, leaving 13 bases between the germline ends. The germline CDR1 and CDR2 sequences are SGHTA and FQGNSA. CDR3 sequence (DNA): TGTGCCAGCAGCTTAGGGGGGGCCTTCCCCACAGATACGCAGTATTTT. Amino acid sequence: CASSLGGAFPTDTQYF.

The chain combines TRBV5-1 with TRBJ2-1; 11 bases align to TRBD2. CDR3 length: 16 residues. The germline V gene has CDR1 SGHRS and CDR2 YFSETQ. J lost 6 bases, V lost 3 bases, and 8 bases had no gene match. The CDR3 DNA follows: TGCGCCAGCAGCTCGATAGCGGGAGGGCCGTCCAATGAGCAGTTCTTC. Translated, it gives CASSSIAGGPSNEQFF. Variable domain in full (rest from reference TRBV5-1 and TRBJ2-1): KAGVTQTPRYLIKTRGQQVTLSCSPISGHRSVSWYQQTPGQGLQFLFEYFSETQRNKGNFPGRFSGRQFSNSRSEMNVSTLELGDSALYLCASSSIAGGPSNEQFFGPGTRLTVL.

This clonotype was seen at least ten times. V usage is TRBV9 and J usage is TRBJ2-1; D is unclear. V lost 6 bases, J lost 0 bases, and 16 bases lay in between. Germline values: CDR1 SGDLS, CDR2 YYNGEE. The CDR3 consists of 16 residues. CDR3 region: CASNAAAMSSYNEQFF. The CDR3 DNA follows: TGTGCCAGCAACGCGGCGGCGATGAGCTCCTACAATGAGCAGTTCTTC.

This clonotype was counted only a few times. This chain's CDR3 is CASSAQRDTQYF. The CDR3, as DNA: TGTGCCAGCAGCGCCCAGAGAGATACGCAGTATTTT. The V gene is TRBV11-2, the J gene TRBJ2-3, with D uncertain. The germline gives CDR1 SGHAT, CDR2 FQNNGV. The CDR3 has 12 residues. Trimming removed 5 bases at V and 5 bases at J, with 8 bases between.

V gene TRBV25-1 combines with J gene TRBJ2-7; D remains ambiguous. Germline loops: CDR1 MGHDK, CDR2 SYGVNS. Deletions cut 4 bases from V and 0 bases from J, with 7 bases between. CDR3 length equals 13 residues. The CDR3 loop reads CASSGDGSYEQYF. The CDR3 nucleotides are TGTGCCAGCAGTGGCGACGGCTCCTACGAGCAGTACTTC.

This clonotype has ten or more counts. The chain carries TRBV4-1 and TRBJ2-7, with 8 bases fitting TRBD2. CDR1 MGHRA and CDR2 YSYEKL come from the germline V gene. This CDR3 contains 16 residues. J gave up 5 bases and V 1 base, and 10 bases lay outside the gene matches. The CDR3 sequence: CASSQGTSLVYDEQYF. Written as DNA, the CDR3 is TGCGCCAGCAGCCAAGGGACTAGCCTAGTGTACGACGAGCAGTACTTC.

This clonotype was counted between two and nine times. The CDR3 DNA sequence: TGTGCCAGTAGTATATGGGGAAGCACTGAAGCTTTCTTT. Translating it yields CASSIWGSTEAFF. The chain combines TRBV19 with TRBJ1-1; D call uncertain. Trimming left V 2 bases short and J 4 bases short, with 8 bases between. The CDR3 runs 13 residues. CDR1 and CDR2 from the germline V gene are LNHDA and SQIVND (reference sequence).

The chain joins TRBV7-9 to TRBJ2-3, with D unresolved. The CDR3 is made up of 14 amino acids. Germline CDR1 reads SEHNR; CDR2 reads FQNEAQ (reference sequence). V gave up 5 bases and J gave up 4 bases, with 13 bases separating them. The CDR3: CASSRVSAADTQYF. The CDR3 nucleotides are TGTGCCAGCAGCCGGGTCAGTGCCGCAGATACGCAGTATTTT.

The chain links TRBV5-5 to TRBJ1-1; no clear D. The CDR3 sequence is 14 residues long. The germline V and J ends were trimmed by 2 bases and 1 base, with 9 bases remaining between them. From germline, CDR1 is SGHKS and CDR2 YYEKEE (reference sequence). The CDR3 region is CASSFSGRNTEAFF. Written as DNA, the CDR3 is TGTGCCAGCAGCTTTTCAGGCCGGAACACTGAAGCTTTCTTT.

The chain links TRBV4-1 to TRBJ1-2, with 7 bases matching TRBD1. The germline CDR1 and CDR2 sequences are MGHRA and YSYEKL. This CDR3 is 15 amino acids long. V lost 0 bases to trimming and J lost 4 bases; unmatched junction nucleotides: 5. CDR3 sequence: CASSQDRGLVYGYTF. CDR3 DNA: TGCGCCAGCAGCCAAGATAGGGGGCTGGTCTATGGCTACACCTTC.

The V and J genes are TRBV12-3 or TRBV12-4 and TRBJ2-3; D is unresolved. This CDR3 contains 16 residues. Trimming cost V 7 bases and J 0 bases, with 17 bases left between them. CDR3 DNA: TGTGCCAGCACCCGAAATGGGGTTTCGAGCACAGATACGCAGTATTTT. It specifies CASTRNGVSSTDTQYF.

This chain uses TRBV5-1 with TRBJ1-6; TRBD1 matches 7 bases. The CDR3 consists of 14 residues. From germline, CDR1 is SGHRS and CDR2 YFSETQ. V trimming: 5 bases; J trimming: 10 bases; junction bases outside the gene matches: 9. CDR3 in amino acids: CASRPGTELSPLHF. The CDR3 region has the DNA TGCGCCAGCAGACCCGGGACAGAACTCTCACCCCTCCACTTT.

This clonotype showed up just a few times. The chain combines TRBV20-1 with TRBJ2-7; D ambiguous. Germline V gene lookup returns CDR1 DFQATT and CDR2 SNEGSKA (reference sequence). V was trimmed by 0 bases and J by 4 bases, leaving 10 bases between them. The CDR3 is 13 amino acids. This CDR3 reads CSARDNSKYEQYF. The CDR3 DNA sequence: TGCAGTGCTAGAGATAACTCAAAATACGAGCAGTACTTC.

This clonotype was detected only a few times. This chain uses TRBV11-2 with TRBJ2-5; 7 bases are a match to TRBD1. Germline V gives CDR1 SGHAT, CDR2 FQNNGV. The CDR3 length is 13 residues. The V and J ends lost 6 bases and 1 base, in that order; junction bases with no gene match: 2. The CDR3 DNA reads as TGTGCCAGCAGTGACAGGGTCCAAGAGACCCAGTACTTC. Protein product: CASSDRVQETQYF.

This clonotype was seen only a few times. The chain carries TRBV6-5 and TRBJ2-7; 7 nucleotides match TRBD1. With 2 bases clipped from V and 2 bases from J, the junction kept 3 bases outside the gene matches. The CDR3 spans 14 residues. Germline V gives CDR1 MNHEY, CDR2 SVGAGI. The CDR3 DNA follows: TGTGCCAGCAGTTACGGGGGACAGACCTACGAGCAGTACTTC. Translating gives CASSYGGQTYEQYF.

V and J are TRBV2 and TRBJ2-7; 7 nucleotides agree with TRBD2. The CDR3 runs to 16 residues. Germline lookup yields CDR1 SNHLY and CDR2 FYNNEI. Trimming removed 4 bases from V and 7 bases from J; junction bases left unmatched: 16. CDR3 coding DNA: TGTGCCAGCAGTGCGATTGTGCGGCGGGAGCTCGAGGAGCAGTACTTC. As protein: CASSAIVRRELEEQYF.